Presented here are 6 T cell receptor beta chains from one specimen sequenced in a study of patients and donors after allogeneic stem cell transplantation. TCRdb reprocessed the RT-PCR reads via MiXCR and lists one record per CDR3 protein. The sample holds about a million distinct CDR3 sequences, roughly 17% seen once. Input material: blood, either unsorted or a sorted T cell fraction (not recorded which). Every receptor here comes from a human donor who was either an allogeneic HSCT recipient or a stem cell or donor lymphocyte infusion donor (not recorded which). It is not recorded whose cells these are; they may come from a transplant donor.

This sequence joins TRBV24-1 and TRBJ1-5; TRBD1 matches at 8 bases. This CDR3 has 14 residues. Germline loops: CDR1 KGHDR, CDR2 SFDVKD. The junction had 6 bases not matched to a gene; V was cut back by 4 bases and J by 8 bases. This CDR3 is CATSEGDRGKPQHF. CDR3 coding DNA: TGTGCCACCAGTGAGGGTGACAGGGGAAAGCCCCAGCATTTT.

This clonotype was seen a handful of times. CDR3 in amino acids: CASSRRGTSPFEQYF. CDR3 coding DNA: TGTGCCAGCAGCCGGCGGGGGACTAGTCCGTTCGAGCAGTACTTC. The chain combines TRBV6-1 with TRBJ2-7, with 8 bases matching TRBD2. The ends lost 6 bases at V and 6 bases at J; junction bases unmatched: 13. The CDR3 runs to 15 residues. The V gene's germline CDR1 is MNHNS and CDR2 SASEGT.

The DNA of the CDR3 is TGTGCCTGGAGTCGGACAAGGGACTATGGCTACACCTTC. This sequence encodes CAWSRTRDYGYTF. This rearrangement joins TRBV30 to TRBJ1-2, with D perhaps matching TRBD1 (5 bases). The CDR3 extends over 13 amino acids. Germline-derived CDR1 and CDR2 are GTSNPN and SVGIG (reference sequence). V was clipped by 2 bases and J by 3 bases, with 10 bases between them.

The rearrangement joins TRBV18 to TRBJ2-5; D may match TRBD1 or TRBD2 (5 bases each). Germline V CDR1 and CDR2: KGHSH, LQKENI. Trimming removed 4 bases from V and 2 bases from J, with 17 bases in between. This CDR3 is 16 amino acids long. This CDR3 reads CASSRNKGSVQETQYF. The CDR3, as DNA: TGTGCCAGCTCACGGAATAAGGGGAGCGTTCAAGAGACCCAGTACTTC.

A few counts support this clonotype. The chain has TRBV6-6 and TRBJ2-5; weak D call: TRBD2 (6 bases). CDR3 length: 13 amino acids. V lost 11 bases and J 3 bases, leaving 16 bases between the germline ends. The germline CDR1 and CDR2 sequences are MNHNY and SVGAGI (reference sequence). The CDR3 is CAAIGEAEETQYF. The CDR3 DNA is TGTGCCGCCATCGGGGAGGCGGAAGAGACCCAGTACTTC.

This clonotype appeared once. The chain has TRBV12-3 or TRBV12-4 and TRBJ2-1; the D gene is possibly TRBD2 (6 bases). The CDR3 has 10 amino acids. The V and J ends lost 8 bases and 8 bases respectively, with 7 bases between them. CDR3 nucleotide sequence: TGTGCCAGCTGGGGGGATGAGCAGTTCTTC. Protein: CASWGDEQFF.